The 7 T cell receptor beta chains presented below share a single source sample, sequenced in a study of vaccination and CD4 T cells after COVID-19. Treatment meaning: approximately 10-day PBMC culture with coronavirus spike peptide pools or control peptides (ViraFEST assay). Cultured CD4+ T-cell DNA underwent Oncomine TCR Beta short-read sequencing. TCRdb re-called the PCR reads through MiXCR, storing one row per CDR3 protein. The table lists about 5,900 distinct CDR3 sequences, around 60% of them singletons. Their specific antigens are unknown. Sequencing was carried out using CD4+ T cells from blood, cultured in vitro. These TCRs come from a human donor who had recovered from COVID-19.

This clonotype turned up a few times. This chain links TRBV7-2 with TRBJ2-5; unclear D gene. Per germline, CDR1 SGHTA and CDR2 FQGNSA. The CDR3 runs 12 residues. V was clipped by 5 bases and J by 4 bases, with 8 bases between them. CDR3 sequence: CASSTYGETQYF. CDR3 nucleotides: TGTGCCAGCAGCACTTATGGAGAGACCCAGTACTTC.

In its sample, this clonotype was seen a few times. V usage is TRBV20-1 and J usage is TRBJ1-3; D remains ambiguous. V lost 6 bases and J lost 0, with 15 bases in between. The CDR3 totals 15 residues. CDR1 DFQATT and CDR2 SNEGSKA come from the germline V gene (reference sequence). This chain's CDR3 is CSAPAPGSSGNTIYF. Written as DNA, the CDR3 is TGCAGTGCCCCAGCGCCGGGCTCCTCTGGAAACACCATATATTTT.

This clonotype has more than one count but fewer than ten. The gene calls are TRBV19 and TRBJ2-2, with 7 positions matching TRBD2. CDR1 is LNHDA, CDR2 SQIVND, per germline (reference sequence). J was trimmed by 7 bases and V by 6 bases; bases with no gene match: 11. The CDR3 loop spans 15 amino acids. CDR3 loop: CASRPSGGPDGELFF. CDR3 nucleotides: TGTGCCAGTAGACCTAGCGGCGGGCCTGACGGGGAGCTGTTTTTT.

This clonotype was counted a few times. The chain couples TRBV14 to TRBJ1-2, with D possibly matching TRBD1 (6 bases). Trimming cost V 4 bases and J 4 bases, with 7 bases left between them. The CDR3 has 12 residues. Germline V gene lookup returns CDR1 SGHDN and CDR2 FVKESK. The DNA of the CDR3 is TGTGCCAGCAGCCGAGGGGGCTATGGCTACACCTTC. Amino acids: CASSRGGYGYTF.

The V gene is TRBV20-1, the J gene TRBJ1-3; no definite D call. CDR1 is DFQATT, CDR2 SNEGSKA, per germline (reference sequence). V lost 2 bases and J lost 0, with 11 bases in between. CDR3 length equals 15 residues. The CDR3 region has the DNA TGCAGTGCTAGATGGTCGGCAGACTCTGGAAACACCATATATTTT. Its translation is CSARWSADSGNTIYF.

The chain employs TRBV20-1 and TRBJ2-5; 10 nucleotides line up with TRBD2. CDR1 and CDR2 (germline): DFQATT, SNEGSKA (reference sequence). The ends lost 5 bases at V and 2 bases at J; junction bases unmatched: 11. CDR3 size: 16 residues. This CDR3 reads CSAGSGGALGQETQYF. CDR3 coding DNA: TGCAGTGCTGGGAGCGGGGGGGCCCTTGGGCAAGAGACCCAGTACTTC.

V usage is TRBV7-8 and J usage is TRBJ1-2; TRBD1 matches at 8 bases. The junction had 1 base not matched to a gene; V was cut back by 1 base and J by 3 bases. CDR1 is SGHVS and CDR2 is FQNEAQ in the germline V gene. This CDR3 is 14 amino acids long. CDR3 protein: CASSLEDRDYGYTF. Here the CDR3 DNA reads TGTGCCAGCAGCTTAGAGGACAGGGACTATGGCTACACCTTC.